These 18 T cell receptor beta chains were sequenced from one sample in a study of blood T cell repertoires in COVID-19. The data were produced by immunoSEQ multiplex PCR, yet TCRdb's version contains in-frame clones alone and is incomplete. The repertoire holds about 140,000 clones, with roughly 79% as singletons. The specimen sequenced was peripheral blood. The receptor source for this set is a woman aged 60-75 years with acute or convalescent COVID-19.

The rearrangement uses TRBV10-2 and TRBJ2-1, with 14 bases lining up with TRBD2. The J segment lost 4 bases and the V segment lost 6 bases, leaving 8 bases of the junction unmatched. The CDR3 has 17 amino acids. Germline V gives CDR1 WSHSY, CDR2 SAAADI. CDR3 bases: TGCGCCAGCAGGCCGTGGACTAGCGGGAGGATTTACAATGAGCAGTTCTTC. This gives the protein CASRPWTSGRIYNEQFF.

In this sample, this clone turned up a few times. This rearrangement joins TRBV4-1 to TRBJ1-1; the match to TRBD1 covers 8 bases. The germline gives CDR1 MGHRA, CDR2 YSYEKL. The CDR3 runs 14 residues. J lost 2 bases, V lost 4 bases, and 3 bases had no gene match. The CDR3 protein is CASSPGQVNTEAFF. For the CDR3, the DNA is TGCGCCAGCAGCCCGGGACAGGTTAACACTGAAGCTTTCTTT.

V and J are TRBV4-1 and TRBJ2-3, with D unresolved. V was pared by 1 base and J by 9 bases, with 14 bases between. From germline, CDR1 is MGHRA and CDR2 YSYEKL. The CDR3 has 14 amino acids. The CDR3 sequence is CASSQVLTARTQYF. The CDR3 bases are TGCGCCAGCAGCCAAGTACTTACGGCGCGGACGCAGTATTTT.

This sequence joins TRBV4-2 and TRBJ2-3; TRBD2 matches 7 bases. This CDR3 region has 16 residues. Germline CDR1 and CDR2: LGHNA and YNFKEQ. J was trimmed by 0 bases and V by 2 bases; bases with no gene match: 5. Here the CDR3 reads CASSQLAETSTDTQYF. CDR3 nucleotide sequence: TGTGCCAGCAGCCAACTAGCGGAGACTAGCACAGATACGCAGTATTTT.

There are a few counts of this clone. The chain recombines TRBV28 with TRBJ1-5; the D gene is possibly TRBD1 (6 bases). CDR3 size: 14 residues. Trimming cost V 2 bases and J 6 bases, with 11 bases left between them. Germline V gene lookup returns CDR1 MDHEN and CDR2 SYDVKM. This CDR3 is CASSLRGNGQPQHF. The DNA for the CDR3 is TGTGCCAGCAGTTTAAGGGGGAATGGTCAGCCCCAGCATTTT.

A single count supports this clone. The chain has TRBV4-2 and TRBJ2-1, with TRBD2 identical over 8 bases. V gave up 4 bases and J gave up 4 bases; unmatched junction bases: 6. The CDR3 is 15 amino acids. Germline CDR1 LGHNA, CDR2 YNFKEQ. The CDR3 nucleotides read TGTGCCAGCAGCCCCGGGGTAGCGGGGTACAATGAGCAGTTCTTC. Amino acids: CASSPGVAGYNEQFF.

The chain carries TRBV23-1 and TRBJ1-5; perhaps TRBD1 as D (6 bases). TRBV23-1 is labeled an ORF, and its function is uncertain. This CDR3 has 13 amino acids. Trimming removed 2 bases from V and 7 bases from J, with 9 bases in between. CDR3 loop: CASSQEGDQPQHF. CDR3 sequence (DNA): TGCGCCAGCAGTCAAGAGGGGGACCAGCCCCAGCATTTT.

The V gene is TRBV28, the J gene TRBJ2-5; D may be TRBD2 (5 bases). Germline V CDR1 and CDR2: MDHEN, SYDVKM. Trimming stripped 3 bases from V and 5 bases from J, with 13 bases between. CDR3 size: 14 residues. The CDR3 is CASSFRERWETQYF. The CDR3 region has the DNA TGTGCCAGCAGTTTTCGGGAAAGATGGGAGACCCAGTACTTC.

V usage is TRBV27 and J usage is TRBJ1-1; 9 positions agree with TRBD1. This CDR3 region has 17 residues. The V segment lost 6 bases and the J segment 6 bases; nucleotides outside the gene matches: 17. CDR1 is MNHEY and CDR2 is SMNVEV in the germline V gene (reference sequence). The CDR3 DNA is TGTGCCAGCAGATCTCCCATCTTACAGGGGGCCTATGCTGAAGCTTTCTTT. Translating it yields CASRSPILQGAYAEAFF.

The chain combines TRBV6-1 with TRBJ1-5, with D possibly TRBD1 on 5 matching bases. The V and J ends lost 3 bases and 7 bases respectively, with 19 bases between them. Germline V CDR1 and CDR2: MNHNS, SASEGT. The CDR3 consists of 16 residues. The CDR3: CASSEYSARGIQPQHF. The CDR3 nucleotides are TGTGCCAGCAGTGAGTACTCCGCAAGGGGTATCCAGCCCCAGCATTTT.

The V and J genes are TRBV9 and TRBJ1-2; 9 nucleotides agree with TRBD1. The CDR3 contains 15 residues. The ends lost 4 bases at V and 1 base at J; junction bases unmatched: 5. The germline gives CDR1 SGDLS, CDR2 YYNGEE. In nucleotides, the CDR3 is TGTGCCAGCAGCCTCACAGGGGGCGATAACTATGGCTACACCTTC. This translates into CASSLTGGDNYGYTF.

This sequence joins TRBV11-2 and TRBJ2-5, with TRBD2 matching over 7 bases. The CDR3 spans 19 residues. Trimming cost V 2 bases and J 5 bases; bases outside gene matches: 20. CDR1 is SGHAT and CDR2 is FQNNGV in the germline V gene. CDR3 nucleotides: TGTGCCAGCAGCTTAATTTGGGCGGGAGTAATGGACCCCCGGGAGACCCAGTACTTC. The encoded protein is CASSLIWAGVMDPRETQYF.

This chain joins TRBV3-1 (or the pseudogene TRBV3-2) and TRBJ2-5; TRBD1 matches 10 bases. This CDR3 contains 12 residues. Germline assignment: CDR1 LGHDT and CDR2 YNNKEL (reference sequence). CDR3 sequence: CGKGQGLETQYF. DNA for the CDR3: TGTGGGAAGGGACAGGGGTTGGAGACCCAGTACTTC.

CDR3 coding DNA: TGTGCCTGGAGTGCCCACAGGGCGCTTGAAGCTTTCTTT. This encodes CAWSAHRALEAFF. The rearrangement links TRBV30 to TRBJ1-1, with D possibly matching TRBD1 (6 bases). The CDR3 has 13 residues. Germline assignment: CDR1 GTSNPN and CDR2 SVGIG (reference sequence). Deletions cut 1 base from V and 7 bases from J, with 13 bases between.

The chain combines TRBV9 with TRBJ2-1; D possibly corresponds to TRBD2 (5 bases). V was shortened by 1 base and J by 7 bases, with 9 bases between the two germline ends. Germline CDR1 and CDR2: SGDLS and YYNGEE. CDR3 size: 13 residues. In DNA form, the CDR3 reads TGTGCCAGCAGCGTACTGGGAGCAAATGAGCAGTTCTTC. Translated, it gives CASSVLGANEQFF. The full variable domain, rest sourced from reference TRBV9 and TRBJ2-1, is DSGVTQTPKHLITATGQRVTLRCSPRSGDLSVYWYQQSLDQGLQFLIQYYNGEERAKGNILERFSAQQFPDLHSELNLSSLELGDSALYFCASSVLGANEQFFGPGTRLTVL.

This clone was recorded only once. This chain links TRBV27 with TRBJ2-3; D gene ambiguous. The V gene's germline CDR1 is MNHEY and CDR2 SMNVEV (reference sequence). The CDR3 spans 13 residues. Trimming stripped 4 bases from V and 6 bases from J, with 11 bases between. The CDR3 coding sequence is TGTGCCAGCAGTTCCCTCAGGAAGGATACGCAGTATTTT. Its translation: CASSSLRKDTQYF.

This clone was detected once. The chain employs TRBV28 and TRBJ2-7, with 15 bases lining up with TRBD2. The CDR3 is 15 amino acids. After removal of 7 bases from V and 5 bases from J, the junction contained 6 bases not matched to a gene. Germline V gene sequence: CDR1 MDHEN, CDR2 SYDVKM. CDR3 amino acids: CASIGTSGRYDEQYF. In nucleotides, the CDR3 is TGTGCCAGCATTGGGACTAGCGGGAGGTACGACGAGCAGTACTTC.

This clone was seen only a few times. The CDR3 sequence: CASSQVAGNEQFF. CDR3 in DNA: TGCGCCAGCAGCCAAGTGGCGGGCAATGAGCAGTTCTTC. The chain joins TRBV4-1 to TRBJ2-1; D is perhaps TRBD2 (5 bases). CDR3 length: 13 amino acids. Germline V CDR1 and CDR2: MGHRA, YSYEKL. Deletions cut 1 base from V and 6 bases from J, with 7 bases between.